Sequencing of this T cell receptor (beta chain) was carried out in a study of control samples from healthy donors and cancer patients. This clone has only a few counts. Germline assignment: CDR1 SGHVS and CDR2 FQNEAQ. V gave up 1 base and J gave up 6 bases; unmatched junction bases: 3. The CDR3 spans 15 residues. Sequencing used immunoSEQ multiplex PCR; TCRdb keeps in-frame clones, though not all of them. The sample has about 120,000 clones; approximately 87% are singletons. Specimen: blood. This TCR came from a young man in good health. This chain uses TRBV7-8 with TRBJ2-3; TRBD2 matches at 11 bases. The CDR3 DNA reads TGTGCCAGCAGCTTAGGGGGACTAGCGGTGGATACGCAGTATTTT. Its translation: CASSLGGLAVDTQYF. Variable domain in full (rest from reference TRBV7-8 and TRBJ2-3): GAGVSQSPRYKVAKRGQDVALRCDPISGHVSLFWYQQALGQGPEFLTYFQNEAQLDKSGLPSDRFFAERPEGSVSTLKIQRTQQEDSAVYLCASSLGGLAVDTQYFGPGTRLTVL.